One T cell receptor (beta chain) is described in this entry. Sequence at one end of the junction differs from germline and may be a read error. In the study's own analysis: Researchers report that nucleated cell counts were estimated from reference gene primer amplification. Sequencing used immunoSEQ multiplex PCR; TCRdb keeps in-frame clones, though not all of them. The V and J calls and the clone size are those of that table, but D and trimming were determined from the DNA. This table holds around 300,000 clones, about 90% found once. This entry belongs to a study of blood T cell repertoires in COVID-19. Study background: Samples of COVID-19 (acute and convalescent) were obtained from the United States, Italy and Spain. Sources were T cells, B-cell-depleted T cells, or PBMCs; the material itself was cDNA or gDNA.

The germline CDR1 and CDR2 sequences are SGHTA and FQGNSA. This CDR3 contains 14 residues. The V and J genes are TRBV7-2 and TRBJ1-1; D might be TRBD1 (5 bases). Sequencing was carried out using peripheral blood. This receptor was obtained from a young man with active or convalescent COVID-19. The CDR3 spells CASRLDRMNTEAFF. In nucleotides, the CDR3 is TGTGCCAGCAGGTTAGACAGAATGAACACTGAAGCTTTCTTT.